The 3 T cell receptor beta chains in this list originate from one sample, sequenced in a study of blood T cells in healthy people across ages. Through a sample-barcoded 5' primer and a J-beta primer mix, a second PCR was run for roughly 7 to 11 cycles. Each CDR3 protein is one row after TCRdb ran MiXCR on the 5' RACE reads. Of 1.5 million to 2 million distinct CDR3 sequences in the sample, 28% were seen once. The sample consisted of blood. Receptors were obtained from a woman aged 25-40 years in good health.

This clonotype was observed a few times. The V call is TRBV2, the J call TRBJ2-1, with 11 positions matching TRBD2. This CDR3 region has 14 residues. Per germline, CDR1 SNHLY and CDR2 FYNNEI. The V gene end was trimmed by 5 bases and the J gene end by 8 bases; junction bases not matched to a gene: 5. The CDR3 bases are TGTGCCAGCAGTTATAGCGGGGGGGCCTATGAGCAGTTCTTC. Translation gives CASSYSGGAYEQFF.

The chain links TRBV2 to TRBJ2-1; 14 nucleotides match TRBD2. CDR1 and CDR2 (germline): SNHLY, FYNNEI. The V segment lost 4 bases and the J segment 6 bases; nucleotides outside the gene matches: 2. CDR3 size: 15 residues. CDR3 protein: CASSGTSGRTNEQFF. CDR3 nucleotide sequence: TGTGCCAGCAGTGGGACTAGCGGGAGGACCAATGAGCAGTTCTTC.

This clonotype has more than one count but fewer than ten. The chain employs TRBV6-2 or TRBV6-3 and TRBJ2-1; D might be TRBD2 (5 bases). The CDR3 totals 11 residues. Germline CDR1 is MNHEY and CDR2 is SVGEGT. Deletions cut 6 bases from V and 10 bases from J, with 10 bases between. CDR3 sequence (DNA): TGTGCCAGCAGCCCGGGGATCGAGCAGTTCTTC. Its translation: CASSPGIEQFF.